Sequencing of this T cell receptor (beta chain) was carried out in a study of cytomegalovirus exposure and HLA in healthy donors. This clone occurred once. The PCR ran on 60 Vbeta and 13 Jbeta primers. Sequenced by immunoSEQ multiplex PCR; TCRdb stores in-frame clones only, minus some. The sample shows 63,000 or so clones, about 74% of them seen only once. Sequenced sample: PBMCs. This sequence originates from a woman aged 30 to 39 in good health and CMV-seropositive.

In nucleotides, the CDR3 is TGTGCCAGTTCGGCTGGAAACACCATATATTTT. This encodes CASSAGNTIYF. The chain employs TRBV19 and TRBJ1-3; D call uncertain. Germline CDR1 is LNHDA and CDR2 is SQIVND (reference sequence). V lost 8 bases to trimming and J lost 2 bases, with 4 bases between them. There are 11 residues in the CDR3.